This T cell receptor (beta chain) originates from a study of a mutant IDH1 vaccine in newly diagnosed glioma. Documented time point: week 47, end of study. In the vaccine, a single dose held 300 ug of the mutant IDH1 20-mer peptide, along with topical imiquimod. The study, taken as a whole, reports: Of all patients, nearly 95% showed vaccine-induced immune responses.

A note on this clone: Its antigen is unidentified.

CDR3 length equals 11 residues. Per the germline V gene, CDR1 is GTSNPN and CDR2 is SVGIG (reference sequence). Profiled with immunoSEQ multiplex PCR; TCRdb holds only in-frame clones, not every one. This table has fewer than 60,000 clones, less than 65% appearing once. The TCR originated in a man between 40 and 49 years old with glioma. Some clones in this sample may be carry-over from other donors' samples. The chain recombines TRBV30 with TRBJ2-1, with D unresolved. The source was peripheral blood mononuclear cells (PBMCs), collected from a glioma patient whose treatment included an IDH1 peptide vaccine. The CDR3 sequence is CACGPHNEQFF. Written as DNA, the CDR3 is TGTGCTTGCGGACCACACAATGAGCAGTTCTTC. The full variable domain, its missing parts supplied by reference TRBV30 and TRBJ2-1, is SQTIHQWPATLVQPVGSPLSLECTVEGTSNPNLYWYRQAAGRGLQLLFYSVGIGQISSEVPQNLSASRPQDRQFILSSKKLLLSDSGFYLCACGPHNEQFFGPGTRLTVL.